Listed here are 22 T cell receptor beta chains from one sample, sequenced in a study of CD8 T cells in Susac syndrome. RNA was extracted with the RNeasy kit, and a quantity of about 0.5 to 1 ug was reverse transcribed using random hexamers. One entry per CDR3 protein results from TCRdb running MiXCR on the immunoSEQ multiplex PCR reads. The sample records approximately 210,000 distinct CDR3 sequences, about 94% being singletons. Input material: CD4+ T cells from PBMCs. The receptors come from a human donor with Susac syndrome.

The chain couples TRBV28 to TRBJ2-5, with 8 bases that match TRBD2. The CDR3 length is 14 residues. Trimming took 3 bases from V and 5 from J; bases not matched to a gene: 5. Germline V gene data show CDR1 as MDHEN and CDR2 as SYDVKM. The CDR3 loop reads CASSLRSGVETQYF. The CDR3, as DNA: TGTGCCAGCAGTTTGCGTAGCGGGGTGGAGACCCAGTACTTC.

V and J are TRBV6-5 and TRBJ1-6; possibly TRBD1 for D (5 bases). The CDR3 spans 14 residues. The germline CDR1 and CDR2 sequences are MNHEY and SVGAGI. V lost 4 bases and J 11 bases, leaving 15 bases between the germline ends. The CDR3 spells CASSFRTGFAPLHF. CDR3 coding DNA: TGTGCCAGCAGTTTTCGTACAGGTTTTGCACCCCTCCACTTT.

V is TRBV6-6 and J is TRBJ2-7, with D possibly being TRBD1 (6 bases). V was shortened by 6 bases and J by 2 bases, with 20 bases between the two germline ends. In germline, CDR1 is MNHNY, CDR2 SVGAGI (reference sequence). The CDR3 totals 16 residues. The CDR3 nucleotides read TGTGCCAGCAGCCCATCCCGCTTCAGGGGAGCCTACGAGCAGTACTTC. Translated, it gives CASSPSRFRGAYEQYF.

The V and J genes are TRBV28 and TRBJ2-7; TRBD1 matches 8 bases. Germline CDR1 reads MDHEN; CDR2 reads SYDVKM. The CDR3 has 13 residues. V shed 5 bases and J 4 bases; nucleotides not matched to a gene: 4. The CDR3 sequence is CASSHRTGYEQYF. In nucleotides, the CDR3 is TGTGCCAGCAGTCACAGGACAGGGTACGAGCAGTACTTC.

The chain carries TRBV29-1 and TRBJ1-3; possible D gene TRBD1, 6 bases. Between the trimmed V and J ends, which lost 6 bases and 3 bases, there was a span of 18 bases. The CDR3 covers 15 residues. Per germline, CDR1 SQVTM and CDR2 ANQGSEA. The CDR3 here is CSVRLGGLGGNTIYF. Here the CDR3 DNA reads TGCAGCGTACGACTAGGGGGGCTAGGTGGAAACACCATATATTTT. The entire variable domain, with the rest obtained from reference TRBV29-1 and TRBJ1-3, is as follows: SAVISQKPSRDICQRGTSLTIQCQVDSQVTMMFWYRQQPGQSLTLIATANQGSEATYESGFVIDKFPISRPNLTFSTLTVSNMSPEDSSIYLCSVRLGGLGGNTIYFGEGSWLTVV.

This clonotype was detected only a few times. The rearrangement joins TRBV2 to TRBJ2-1; D is unresolved. The V end was cut by 1 base, the J end by 5 bases, with 6 bases between. This CDR3 has 13 residues. The germline CDR1 and CDR2 sequences are SNHLY and FYNNEI. The CDR3 here is CASSEGANNEQFF. The CDR3 coding sequence is TGTGCCAGCAGTGAAGGGGCTAACAATGAGCAGTTCTTC.

The V gene is TRBV4-3, the J gene TRBJ2-3, with 8 bases that match TRBD2. Looked up from germline, CDR1 is LGHNA and CDR2 is YSLEER. V gave up 0 bases and J gave up 3 bases; unmatched junction bases: 5. The CDR3 spans 16 residues. Here the CDR3 reads CASSQDSGGGTDTQYF. DNA of the CDR3: TGCGCCAGCAGCCAAGATTCGGGCGGGGGGACAGATACGCAGTATTTT.

The V call is TRBV15, the J call TRBJ2-1; 9 positions agree with TRBD2. Germline V lookup: CDR1 LNHNV, CDR2 YYDKDF (reference sequence). The V gene end was trimmed by 0 bases and the J gene end by 8 bases; junction bases not matched to a gene: 11. The CDR3 is made up of 17 amino acids. This CDR3 reads CATSRDRGGGAVDEQFF. CDR3 sequence (DNA): TGTGCCACCAGCAGAGATCGGGGCGGGGGGGCCGTAGATGAGCAGTTCTTC. The variable domain in full, with the rest retrieved from reference TRBV15 and TRBJ2-1, is DAMVIQNPRYQVTQFGKPVTLSCSQTLNHNVMYWYQQKSSQAPKLLFHYYDKDFNNEADTPDNFQSRRPNTSFCFLDIRSPGLGDTAMYLCATSRDRGGGAVDEQFFGPGTRLTVL.

The chain joins TRBV29-1 to TRBJ1-2, with 8 bases that match TRBD1. V was clipped by 2 bases and J by 8 bases; unmatched bases: 7. Germline lookup yields CDR1 SQVTM and CDR2 ANQGSEA. The CDR3 has 13 amino acids. As DNA, the CDR3 is TGCAGCGTTGAAAGACAGGGGATTGGAGGCTACACCTTC. Amino acid sequence: CSVERQGIGGYTF.

The rearrangement joins TRBV4-3 to TRBJ1-2; D is possibly TRBD1 (6 bases). Trimming stripped 0 bases from V and 2 bases from J, with 13 bases between. Germline V CDR1 and CDR2: LGHNA, YSLEER. This CDR3 is built from 16 residues. CDR3 amino acids: CASSQELRGANYGYTF. The CDR3 DNA sequence: TGCGCCAGCAGCCAAGAATTGCGGGGGGCGAACTATGGCTACACCTTC.

The rearrangement uses TRBV7-2 and TRBJ1-1, with TRBD1 matching over 9 bases. Per the germline V gene, CDR1 is SGHTA and CDR2 is FQGNSA. The V gene end was trimmed by 8 bases and the J gene end by 3 bases; junction bases not matched to a gene: 10. The CDR3 is made up of 15 amino acids. CDR3 bases: TGTGCCAGCGGAAAGACAGGGGGGAGGTACACTGAAGCTTTCTTT. Amino acid sequence: CASGKTGGRYTEAFF. Together with reference TRBV7-2 and TRBJ1-1, the CDR3 gives the full variable domain: GAGVSQSPSNKVTEKGKDVELRCDPISGHTALYWYRQSLGQGLEFLIYFQGNSAPDKSGLPSDRFSAERTGGSVSTLTIQRTQQEDSAVYLCASGKTGGRYTEAFFGQGTRLTVV.

The V call is TRBV28, the J call TRBJ1-5; 8 bases agree with TRBD1. The CDR3 consists of 14 residues. CDR1 is MDHEN and CDR2 is SYDVKM in the germline V gene. V dropped 5 bases and J dropped 11; count of bases not matched to a gene: 11. The CDR3 protein is CASSKTGVGRAQHF. The DNA for the CDR3 is TGTGCCAGCAGTAAGACAGGGGTTGGAAGGGCCCAGCATTTT.

The chain recombines TRBV27 with TRBJ2-3; no reliable D call. Germline loops: CDR1 MNHEY, CDR2 SMNVEV (reference sequence). Trimming removed 5 bases at V and 4 bases at J, with 13 bases between. The CDR3 spans 14 residues. In DNA, the CDR3 is TGTGCCAGCAGTCCCGTAGAGTTAGCAGATACGCAGTATTTT. Translation: CASSPVELADTQYF.

The chain uses TRBV5-1 and TRBJ1-6; 7 nucleotides align to TRBD1. The germline V gene encodes CDR1 SGHRS and CDR2 YFSETQ. The J segment lost 8 bases and the V segment lost 3 bases, leaving 5 bases of the junction unmatched. The CDR3 length is 14 residues. This CDR3 reads CASSSQGDDSPLHF. CDR3 bases: TGCGCCAGCAGCTCTCAGGGGGATGATTCACCCCTCCACTTT. Combining the CDR3 with reference TRBV5-1 and TRBJ1-6 gives the whole variable domain KAGVTQTPRYLIKTRGQQVTLSCSPISGHRSVSWYQQTPGQGLQFLFEYFSETQRNKGNFPGRFSGRQFSNSRSEMNVSTLELGDSALYLCASSSQGDDSPLHFGNGTRLTVT.

The genes are TRBV20-1 and TRBJ2-7; TRBD1 agrees at 7 bases. From germline, CDR1 is DFQATT and CDR2 SNEGSKA (reference sequence). V was clipped by 6 bases and J by 2 bases; unmatched bases: 13. The CDR3 runs to 15 residues. The CDR3 reads CSATPADRVTYEQYF. Written as DNA, the CDR3 is TGCAGTGCCACCCCCGCCGACAGGGTCACCTACGAGCAGTACTTC.

This chain joins TRBV6-5 and TRBJ1-5; D is ambiguous. There are 13 residues in the CDR3. Trimming left V 2 bases short and J 7 bases short, with 9 bases between. Germline loops: CDR1 MNHEY, CDR2 SVGAGI. CDR3 DNA sequence: TGTGCCAGCAGTTACAACGTTTTACAGCCCCAGCATTTT. Translation gives CASSYNVLQPQHF.

CDR3 amino acids: CASSLRAGLRETQYF. In DNA form, the CDR3 reads TGTGCCAGCAGCTTACGGGCAGGCCTCCGAGAGACCCAGTACTTC. The J gene is TRBJ2-5, the V gene TRBV7-3, with no clear D. The germline CDR1 and CDR2 sequences are SGHTA and FQGTGA. V shed 2 bases and J shed 4 bases, with 14 bases lying between them. The CDR3 consists of 15 residues.

The chain joins TRBV7-2 to TRBJ2-5; D might be TRBD2 (5 bases). The CDR3 contains 13 residues. Trimming took off 3 bases at V and 5 bases at J, with 10 bases between the two ends. CDR1 is SGHTA and CDR2 is FQGNSA in the germline V gene. Here the CDR3 reads CASSFGLRETQYF. CDR3 DNA: TGTGCCAGCAGCTTTGGACTCAGGGAGACCCAGTACTTC.

V usage is TRBV30 and J usage is TRBJ2-1, with TRBD2 identical over 7 bases. CDR3 length: 16 amino acids. Germline CDR1 and CDR2: GTSNPN and SVGIG (reference sequence). The J segment lost 3 bases and the V segment lost 3 bases, leaving 11 bases of the junction unmatched. The chain's CDR3 is CAWSGERGPVYNEQFF. The CDR3 nucleotides read TGTGCCTGGAGCGGGGAGCGGGGACCGGTCTACAATGAGCAGTTCTTC.

V usage is TRBV6-5 and J usage is TRBJ1-2, with a tentative D call TRBD1 (5 bases). Germline V CDR1 and CDR2: MNHEY, SVGAGI. The germline V and J ends were trimmed by 1 base and 4 bases, with 16 bases remaining between them. CDR3 size: 16 residues. The CDR3 spells CASSYFRVPQIYGYTF. The CDR3 DNA follows: TGTGCCAGCAGTTACTTCAGGGTTCCCCAAATCTATGGCTACACCTTC.

The gene calls are TRBV2 and TRBJ1-1, with TRBD1 matching over 8 bases. V was pared by 6 bases and J by 4 bases, with 4 bases of the junction left unmatched. This CDR3 region has 13 residues. Germline CDR1 SNHLY, CDR2 FYNNEI. CDR3 in amino acids: CASRTGVGTEAFF. The DNA of the CDR3 is TGTGCCAGCAGGACAGGGGTCGGCACTGAAGCTTTCTTT.

The chain employs TRBV12-3 or TRBV12-4 and TRBJ1-2, with D maybe TRBD1 (5 bases). Trimming cost V 4 bases and J 12 bases, with 15 bases left between them. The CDR3 covers 12 residues. In DNA, the CDR3 is TGTGCCAGCAGTTCGCCAGCCGGGGGTAACACCTTC. It translates to CASSSPAGGNTF.